This TCR beta chain was documented in a study of CD8 T cells in Susac syndrome. The RNA, about 0.5 to 1 ug, was put through reverse transcription using random hexamers. TCRdb recomputed calls from the immunoSEQ multiplex PCR reads with MiXCR, one row per CDR3 protein. The sample has some 120,000 distinct CDR3 sequences; 80% to 95% are singletons. V shed 5 bases and J 0 bases; nucleotides not matched to a gene: 2. This CDR3 is built from 16 residues. CDR1 LNHDA and CDR2 SQIVND come from the germline V gene (reference sequence). The chain recombines TRBV19 with TRBJ2-2, with 11 bases that match TRBD2. Specimen: CD8+ T cells from PBMCs. The clonotype was recovered from a human donor in good health. The CDR3 DNA sequence: TGTGCCAGTAGTGAACTAGCGGGGGCGAACACCGGGGAGCTGTTTTTT. Amino acids: CASSELAGANTGELFF.